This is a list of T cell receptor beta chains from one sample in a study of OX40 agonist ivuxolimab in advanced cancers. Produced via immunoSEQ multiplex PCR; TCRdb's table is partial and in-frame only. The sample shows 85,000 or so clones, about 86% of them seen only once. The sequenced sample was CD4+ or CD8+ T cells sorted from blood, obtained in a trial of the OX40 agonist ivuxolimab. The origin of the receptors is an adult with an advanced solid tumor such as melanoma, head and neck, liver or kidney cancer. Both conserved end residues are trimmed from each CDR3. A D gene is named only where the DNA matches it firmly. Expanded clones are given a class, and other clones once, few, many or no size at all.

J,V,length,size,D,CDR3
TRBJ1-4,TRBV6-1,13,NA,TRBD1,ASSLNSGQVEKLF
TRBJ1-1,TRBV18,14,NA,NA,ASSPRSEPMNTEAF
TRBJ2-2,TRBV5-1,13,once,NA,ASSLGSTGTGELF
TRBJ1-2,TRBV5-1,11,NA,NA,ASSLLSQSGYT
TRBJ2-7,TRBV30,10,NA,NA,AGRGVGWEQY
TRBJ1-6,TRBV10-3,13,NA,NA,AISGQSSYNSPLH
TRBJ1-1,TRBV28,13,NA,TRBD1,ASSFWDRVGTEAF
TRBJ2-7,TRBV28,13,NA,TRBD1,ASSLRNRGHYEQY
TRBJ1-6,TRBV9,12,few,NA,ASSVDSLGSPLH
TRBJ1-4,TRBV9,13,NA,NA,ASSDYRDGNEKLF
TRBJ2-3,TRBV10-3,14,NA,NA,AISRTELPSTDTQY
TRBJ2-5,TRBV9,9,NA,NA,ASSAKETQY
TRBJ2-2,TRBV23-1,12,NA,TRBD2,ASTPGGNTGELF
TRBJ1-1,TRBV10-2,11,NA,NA,ASSGPKNTEAF
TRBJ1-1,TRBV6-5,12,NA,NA,ASRKEAMNTEAF
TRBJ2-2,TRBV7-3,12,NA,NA,ASSPGAGTGELF
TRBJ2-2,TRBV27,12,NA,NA,ASLRRIDTGELF
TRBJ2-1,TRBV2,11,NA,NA,ASTPLVMNEQF
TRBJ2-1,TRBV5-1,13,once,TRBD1,ASDQGGGSYNEQF